These 32 T cell receptor beta chains originate from one sample sequenced in a study of T cell responses to AZD1222 COVID-19 vaccine. Generated by immunoSEQ multiplex PCR, the TCRdb table keeps only in-frame clones and is missing some. The sample lists more than 110,000 clones, 75% to 90% seen once, with roughly 4.7% in the top ten. Sequenced material: peripheral blood, taken on day 0 of AZD1222 vaccination. These receptors were collected from an adult in good health.

The chain links TRBV3-1 (or the pseudogene TRBV3-2) to TRBJ1-2, with no clear D. CDR3 size: 16 residues. From germline, CDR1 is LGHDT and CDR2 YNNKEL (reference sequence). V was clipped by 1 base and J by 8 bases, with 20 bases between them. The CDR3 protein is CASSQGARGLIGGYTF. Written as DNA, the CDR3 is TGTGCCAGCAGCCAAGGGGCCCGTGGGTTGATTGGGGGCTACACCTTC.

The chain carries TRBV19 and TRBJ1-2; tentative D call: TRBD1 (6 bases). The length of the CDR3 is 14 residues. Trimming pared 3 bases from V and 7 bases from J, leaving 15 bases between. CDR1 and CDR2 (germline): LNHDA, SQIVND (reference sequence). The CDR3 reads CASSIGGPTSGYTF. The CDR3 DNA reads TGTGCCAGTAGTATCGGGGGGCCCACATCTGGCTACACCTTC.

This chain joins TRBV30 and TRBJ1-5, with D uncertain. Trimming took off 0 bases at V and 0 bases at J, with 3 bases between the two ends. CDR3 size: 13 residues. Germline-derived CDR1 and CDR2 are GTSNPN and SVGIG (reference sequence). The CDR3 DNA sequence: TGTGCCTGGAGTGTACATAGCAATCAGCCCCAGCATTTT. Residues: CAWSVHSNQPQHF.

The chain employs TRBV11-3 and TRBJ2-1, with 7 bases identical to TRBD2. This CDR3 has 16 residues. Germline V gives CDR1 SGHNT, CDR2 YENEEA. V shed 4 bases, J shed 8 bases, and the junction held 14 bases outside the gene matches. CDR3 sequence reads: CASSSWSAGAADEQFF. The CDR3 bases are TGTGCCAGCAGCTCTTGGTCGGCGGGAGCTGCGGATGAGCAGTTCTTC.

DNA for the CDR3: TGCGCCAGCAGCCAAGACGCTAGCAGTCTTGGCGAGCAGTACTTC. Protein: CASSQDASSLGEQYF. The V and J genes are TRBV4-1 and TRBJ2-7; D may be TRBD2 (5 bases). V lost 0 bases and J 6 bases, leaving 15 bases between the germline ends. Per germline, CDR1 MGHRA and CDR2 YSYEKL. The CDR3 is made up of 15 amino acids.

This chain uses TRBV2 with TRBJ2-7; TRBD2 matches 8 bases. Unmatched junction bases numbered 1, after V lost 8 bases and J lost 1 base. This CDR3 comprises 12 residues. Germline assignment: CDR1 SNHLY and CDR2 FYNNEI. CDR3 nucleotide sequence: TGTGCCAGCGGCGGGAGGTCCTACGAGCAGTACTTC. Its translation: CASGGRSYEQYF.

The CDR3 sequence: CASLPYPGTGAGGYTF. As DNA, the CDR3 is TGCGCCAGCCTTCCATACCCCGGGACAGGGGCCGGTGGCTACACCTTC. V gene TRBV5-1 combines with J gene TRBJ1-2, with 10 bases matching TRBD1. J gave up 7 bases and V 7 bases, and 16 bases lay outside the gene matches. This CDR3 spans 16 amino acids. The germline V gene has CDR1 SGHRS and CDR2 YFSETQ.

Only one count was recorded for this clone. The chain is built from TRBV27 and TRBJ1-1; D is unresolved. Trimming cost V 5 bases and J 1 base, with 11 bases left between them. The CDR3 consists of 14 residues. Germline CDR1 reads MNHEY; CDR2 reads SMNVEV (reference sequence). CDR3 in DNA: TGTGCCAGCAGTAGCAGGCAGAAGAACACTGAAGCTTTCTTT. Protein: CASSSRQKNTEAFF.

This chain joins TRBV3-1 (or the pseudogene TRBV3-2) and TRBJ2-7; 10 bases agree with TRBD1. Germline CDR1 and CDR2: LGHDT and YNNKEL (reference sequence). V shed 1 base, J shed 10 bases, and the junction held 7 bases outside the gene matches. This CDR3 spans 14 amino acids. The CDR3, as DNA: TGTGCCAGCAGCCAAGCTCCGGACAGGGGGAGCCAGTACTTC. Amino acid sequence: CASSQAPDRGSQYF.

The chain is built from TRBV5-5 and TRBJ1-6, with D unclear. Germline V gene sequence: CDR1 SGHKS, CDR2 YYEKEE (reference sequence). Trimming took 3 bases from V and 7 from J, leaving 2 bases between them. The CDR3 sequence is 11 residues long. As DNA, the CDR3 is TGTGCCAGCAGCTCCAATTCACCCCTCCACTTT. Translating gives CASSSNSPLHF.

V and J are TRBV11-2 and TRBJ1-3, with TRBD1 as a possible D gene (6 bases). The CDR3 is 16 amino acids. The germline V gene has CDR1 SGHAT and CDR2 FQNNGV. V shed 5 bases and J shed 0 bases, with 14 bases lying between them. CDR3 in amino acids: CASSTLDSYSGNTIYF. CDR3 sequence (DNA): TGTGCCAGCAGCACCCTGGACAGTTACTCTGGAAACACCATATATTTT.

This rearrangement joins TRBV3-1 (or the pseudogene TRBV3-2) to TRBJ1-4; no definite D call. CDR1 LGHDT and CDR2 YNNKEL come from the germline V gene (reference sequence). V lost 2 bases, J lost 0 bases, and 7 bases lay in between. The CDR3 sequence is 15 residues long. The CDR3 region is CASSQWAATNEKLFF. CDR3 in DNA: TGTGCCAGCAGCCAATGGGCGGCAACTAATGAAAAACTGTTTTTT.

This clone has only a few counts. The V and J genes are TRBV5-1 and TRBJ2-7; TRBD2 matches 11 bases. The CDR3 has 15 amino acids. V lost 0 bases to trimming and J lost 4 bases; unmatched junction nucleotides: 3. The germline CDR1 and CDR2 sequences are SGHRS and YFSETQ. CDR3 sequence: CASSLGGLAVYEQYF. The CDR3 DNA follows: TGCGCCAGCAGCTTGGGGGGACTAGCGGTTTACGAGCAGTACTTC.

The chain combines TRBV30 with TRBJ1-4; 10 nucleotides align to TRBD1. The CDR3 sequence is 18 residues long. With V trimmed by 7 bases and J by 0 bases, 14 bases remained unmatched. Germline V gene data show CDR1 as GTSNPN and CDR2 as SVGIG (reference sequence). The CDR3 protein is CASTGDRGLRPTNEKLFF. As DNA, the CDR3 is TGTGCCTCCACAGGGGACAGGGGCCTTCGGCCAACTAATGAAAAACTGTTTTTT. The variable domain in full, with the rest retrieved from reference TRBV30 and TRBJ1-4, is SQTIHQWPATLVQPVGSPLSLECTVEGTSNPNLYWYRQAAGRGLQLLFYSVGIGQISSEVPQNLSASRPQDRQFILSSKKLLLSDSGFYLCASTGDRGLRPTNEKLFFGSGTQLSVL.

The rearrangement uses TRBV2 and TRBJ1-1, with D possibly being TRBD1 (5 bases). V lost 3 bases to trimming and J lost 0 bases, with 11 bases between them. The V gene's germline CDR1 is SNHLY and CDR2 FYNNEI. This CDR3 is 15 amino acids long. The CDR3 is CASSERQQMNTEAFF. The DNA of the CDR3 is TGTGCCAGCAGTGAGAGACAGCAGATGAACACTGAAGCTTTCTTT.

Regarding this clone: This same CDR3 is encoded by further DNA sequences in the sample. The chain combines TRBV6-5 with TRBJ1-1; D uncertain. Germline values: CDR1 MNHEY, CDR2 SVGAGI. V was shortened by 2 bases and J by 0 bases, with 7 bases between the two germline ends. The CDR3 extends over 14 amino acids. The CDR3 DNA reads as TGTGCCAGCAGTTACCTACAGATGAACACTGAAGCTTTCTTT. Its translation: CASSYLQMNTEAFF.

The DNA for the CDR3 is TGTGCCAGCAGCCAGAAAATGGCCCGGGACAGGGATGAAAAACTGTTTTTT. It encodes CASSQKMARDRDEKLFF. The rearrangement joins TRBV11-2 to TRBJ1-4, with TRBD1 identical over 9 bases. Germline CDR1 reads SGHAT; CDR2 reads FQNNGV. Trimming at V came to 5 bases and at J to 6 bases, leaving 13 bases not matched to a gene. The CDR3 contains 17 residues.

This clone was seen a handful of times. This chain joins TRBV24-1 and TRBJ1-2; D is ambiguous. With 3 bases removed from V and 7 bases from J, the gap between germline ends came to 11 bases. Germline CDR1 KGHDR, CDR2 SFDVKD. CDR3 length equals 13 residues. CDR3 DNA sequence: TGTGCCACCAGTGATGGCCCGTGGGGTGGCTACACCTTC. Encoded protein: CATSDGPWGGYTF.

In its sample, this clone was seen once. The chain recombines TRBV5-1 with TRBJ2-1, with D maybe TRBD2 (5 bases). Trimming cost V 5 bases and J 3 bases, with 9 bases left between them. Looked up from germline, CDR1 is SGHRS and CDR2 is YFSETQ. The CDR3 contains 13 residues. In nucleotides, the CDR3 is TGCGCCAGCAGACTAGAAAACTACAATGAGCAGTTCTTC. Its protein product is CASRLENYNEQFF.

This clone was seen only a few times. The chain employs TRBV10-1 and TRBJ2-7; tentatively, D is TRBD2 (5 bases). This CDR3 comprises 12 residues. CDR1 is WNHNN and CDR2 is SYGVQD in the germline V gene (reference sequence). Trimming removed 7 bases from V and 2 bases from J, with 9 bases in between. CDR3 nucleotides: TGCGCCAGCAAAGCGGTAGCCTACGAGCAGTACTTC. Protein: CASKAVAYEQYF.

This chain joins TRBV15 and TRBJ2-5; 8 nucleotides align to TRBD1. Germline CDR1 and CDR2: LNHNV and YYDKDF (reference sequence). V gave up 5 bases and J gave up 5 bases; unmatched junction bases: 10. The CDR3 is 15 residues long. The CDR3 is CATSPRTGPAETQYF. CDR3 DNA: TGTGCCACCAGCCCACGGACAGGGCCAGCGGAGACCCAGTACTTC.

This sequence joins TRBV5-4 and TRBJ2-3; TRBD2 matches at 8 bases. V lost 0 bases, J lost 1 base, and 4 bases stayed unmatched. In germline, CDR1 is SGHNT, CDR2 YYREEE (reference sequence). The CDR3 runs 16 residues. CDR3 sequence (DNA): TGTGCCAGCAGCTTGGGGACTAGCCGTCGCACAGATACGCAGTATTTT. This codes for CASSLGTSRRTDTQYF. The whole variable domain, filled in from reference TRBV5-4 and TRBJ2-3, reads ETGVTQSPTHLIKTRGQQVTLRCSSQSGHNTVSWYQQALGQGPQFIFQYYREEENGRGNFPPRFSGLQFPNYSSELNVNALELDDSALYLCASSLGTSRRTDTQYFGPGTRLTVL.

For the CDR3, the DNA is TGCGCCAGCAGAGCAGGTTTCTATGGCTACACCTTC. It translates to CASRAGFYGYTF. The chain combines TRBV5-1 with TRBJ1-2; D unresolved. The CDR3 contains 12 residues. Per germline, CDR1 SGHRS and CDR2 YFSETQ. Deletions cut 5 bases from V and 4 bases from J, with 9 bases between.

The CDR3 coding sequence is TGTGCCAGCAGTAGAACCGGGACACCCTATGGCTACACCTTC. Its translation is CASSRTGTPYGYTF. The rearrangement joins TRBV2 to TRBJ1-2; TRBD1 is a possible D gene (6 bases). Trimming removed 5 bases at V and 4 bases at J, with 14 bases between. CDR1 and CDR2 (germline): SNHLY, FYNNEI. The CDR3 is made up of 14 amino acids.

The gene calls are TRBV5-3 and TRBJ1-3; D is unclear. TRBV5-3 is given ORF status, its function remaining uncertain. The V gene lost 5 bases and the J gene lost 0 bases, with 15 bases spanning the gap. The CDR3 totals 16 residues. The CDR3 protein is CARRLGPESSGNTIYF. Here the CDR3 DNA reads TGTGCCAGAAGGTTAGGGCCCGAGAGCTCTGGAAACACCATATATTTT.

This chain links TRBV7-9 with TRBJ1-1, with a tentative D call TRBD1 (5 bases). The V end was cut by 0 bases, the J end by 4 bases, with 12 bases between. The CDR3 runs to 15 residues. Per the germline V gene, CDR1 is SEHNR and CDR2 is FQNEAQ (reference sequence). The CDR3 reads CASSLAPGSGTEAFF. The CDR3 DNA reads as TGTGCCAGCAGCTTAGCACCAGGGTCTGGCACTGAAGCTTTCTTT.

This chain connects TRBV11-2 to TRBJ1-3; TRBD1 matches 8 bases. The CDR3 has 16 amino acids. The germline V gene has CDR1 SGHAT and CDR2 FQNNGV. V dropped 5 bases and J dropped 2; count of bases not matched to a gene: 8. This CDR3 reads CASSPGGQGAGNTIYF. The CDR3 DNA is TGTGCCAGCAGCCCAGGTGGACAGGGAGCTGGAAACACCATATATTTT.

The V gene is TRBV10-3, the J gene TRBJ1-2; D not resolved. Germline V gene lookup returns CDR1 ENHRY and CDR2 SYGVKD. The CDR3 runs to 14 residues. V lost 4 bases and J 5 bases, leaving 14 bases between the germline ends. CDR3 sequence reads: CAISASPSAYGYTF. CDR3 nucleotides: TGTGCCATCAGTGCCTCCCCCTCCGCGTATGGCTACACCTTC.

The gene calls are TRBV7-2 and TRBJ1-2; no clear D. There are 13 residues in the CDR3. Per the germline V gene, CDR1 is SGHTA and CDR2 is FQGNSA. Trimming removed 10 bases at V and 1 base at J, with 13 bases between. The DNA for the CDR3 is TGTGCCACCTTGGACGGATTTAACTATGGCTACACCTTC. Translated: CATLDGFNYGYTF.

The chain uses TRBV9 and TRBJ2-7, with 7 bases aligning to TRBD2. The CDR3 totals 13 residues. The V gene's germline CDR1 is SGDLS and CDR2 YYNGEE. The V and J ends lost 0 bases and 5 bases, in that order; junction bases with no gene match: 2. The DNA for the CDR3 is TGTGCCAGCAGCGTAGGGCGGGGGAACGAGCAGTACTTC. This codes for CASSVGRGNEQYF.

V gene TRBV10-3 combines with J gene TRBJ1-5; 10 nucleotides align to TRBD1. V lost 3 bases, J lost 7 bases, and 9 bases stayed unmatched. Germline V CDR1 and CDR2: ENHRY, SYGVKD. The CDR3 extends over 16 amino acids. Here the CDR3 DNA reads TGTGCCATCAGTGACCCTGACAGGGGGCGAGAACAGCCCCAGCATTTT. Translating it yields CAISDPDRGREQPQHF.

The chain carries TRBV5-5 and TRBJ2-1; possible D gene TRBD2, 6 bases. V lost 0 bases and J lost 5, with 15 bases in between. The CDR3 contains 16 residues. In germline, CDR1 is SGHKS, CDR2 YYEKEE (reference sequence). CDR3 sequence (DNA): TGTGCCAGCAGCTTGGTCGCAGGGAGGTTCCACAATGAGCAGTTCTTC. Encoded protein: CASSLVAGRFHNEQFF.